This T cell receptor beta chain was sequenced for a study of blood T cell repertoires in COVID-19. Overall study context: T cells, B-cell-depleted T cells, or PBMCs supplied cDNA or gDNA.

Clones were read by immunoSEQ multiplex PCR, and TCRdb kept only the in-frame ones, dropping some. The table records about 100,000 clones, 80% to 90% of them present only once. Germline values: CDR1 GTSNPN, CDR2 SVGIG (reference sequence). The CDR3 runs to 13 residues. Unmatched junction bases numbered 10, after V lost 4 bases and J lost 8 bases. The TCR comes from a human donor in a cohort sampled during active COVID-19. The V gene is TRBV30, the J gene TRBJ1-2; 7 positions agree with TRBD1. Source material: peripheral blood. The CDR3 DNA reads as TGTGCCTGGACCCTCGGACAGGCGAGGGGCTACACCTTC. It encodes CAWTLGQARGYTF.